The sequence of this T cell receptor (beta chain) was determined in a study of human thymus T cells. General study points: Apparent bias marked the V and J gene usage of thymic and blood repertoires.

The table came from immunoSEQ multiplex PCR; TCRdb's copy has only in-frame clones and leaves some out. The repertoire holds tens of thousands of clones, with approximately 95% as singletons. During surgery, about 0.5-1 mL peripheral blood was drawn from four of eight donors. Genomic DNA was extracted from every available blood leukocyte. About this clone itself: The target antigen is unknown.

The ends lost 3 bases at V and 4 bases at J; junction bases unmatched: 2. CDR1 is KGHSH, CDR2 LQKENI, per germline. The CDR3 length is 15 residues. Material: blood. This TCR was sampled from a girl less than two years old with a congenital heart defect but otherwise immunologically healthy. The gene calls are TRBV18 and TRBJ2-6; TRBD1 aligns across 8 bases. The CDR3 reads CASSPDRAGANVLTF. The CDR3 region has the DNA TGTGCCAGCTCACCGGACAGGGCCGGGGCCAACGTCCTGACTTTC.